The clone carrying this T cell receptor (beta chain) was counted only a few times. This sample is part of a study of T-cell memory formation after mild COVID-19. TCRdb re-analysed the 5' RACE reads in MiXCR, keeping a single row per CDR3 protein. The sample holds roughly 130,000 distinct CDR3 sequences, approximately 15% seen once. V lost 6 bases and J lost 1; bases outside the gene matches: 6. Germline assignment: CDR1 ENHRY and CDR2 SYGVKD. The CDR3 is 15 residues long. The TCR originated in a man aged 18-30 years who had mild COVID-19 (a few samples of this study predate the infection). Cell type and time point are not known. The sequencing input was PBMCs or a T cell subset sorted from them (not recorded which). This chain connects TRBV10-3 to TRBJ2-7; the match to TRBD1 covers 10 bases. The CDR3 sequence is CAISSGTGVSYEQYF. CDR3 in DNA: TGTGCCATCAGCTCCGGGACAGGGGTATCCTACGAGCAGTACTTC.